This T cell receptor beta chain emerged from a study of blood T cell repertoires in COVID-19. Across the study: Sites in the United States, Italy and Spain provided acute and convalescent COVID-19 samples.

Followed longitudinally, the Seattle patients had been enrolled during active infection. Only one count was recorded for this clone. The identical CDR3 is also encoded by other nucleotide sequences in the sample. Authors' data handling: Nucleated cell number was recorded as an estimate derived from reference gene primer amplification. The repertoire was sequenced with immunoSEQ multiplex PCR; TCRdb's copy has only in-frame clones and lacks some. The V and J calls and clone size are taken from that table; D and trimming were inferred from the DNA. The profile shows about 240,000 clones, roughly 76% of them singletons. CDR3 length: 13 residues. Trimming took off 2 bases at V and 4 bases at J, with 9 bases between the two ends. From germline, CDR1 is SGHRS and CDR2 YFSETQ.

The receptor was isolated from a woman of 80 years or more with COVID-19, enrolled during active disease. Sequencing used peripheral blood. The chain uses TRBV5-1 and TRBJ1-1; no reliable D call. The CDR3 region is CASSFPGGTEAFF. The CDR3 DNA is TGCGCCAGCAGCTTCCCGGGAGGCACTGAAGCTTTCTTT.